The T cell receptor beta chain under discussion was sequenced for a study of naive and memory T cell subsets. Alpha and beta constant region primers primed reverse transcription for blood and skin samples. The SP2 primer and nested alpha and beta constant region primers amplified ligated cDNA in four rounds. One entry per CDR3 protein, called by TCRdb with MiXCR from the 5' RACE reads. The sample lists tens of thousands of distinct CDR3 sequences, 4% to 5% occurring once. This clonotype showed up many times. Trimming shortened V by 1 base and J by 2 bases, and 12 bases separated the two germline ends. Germline V gives CDR1 LGHNA, CDR2 YSLEER. The CDR3 consists of 15 residues. Adult healthy volunteers gave 2.5 ml peripheral blood for whole-blood RNA.

The chain couples TRBV4-3 to TRBJ2-7, with a possible D match to TRBD1 (6 bases). This TCR was recovered from a male donor in good health. The CDR3 DNA is TGCGCCAGCAGCCAAGGCCCAGGGGCCCCCTACGAGCAGTACTTC. It encodes CASSQGPGAPYEQYF.